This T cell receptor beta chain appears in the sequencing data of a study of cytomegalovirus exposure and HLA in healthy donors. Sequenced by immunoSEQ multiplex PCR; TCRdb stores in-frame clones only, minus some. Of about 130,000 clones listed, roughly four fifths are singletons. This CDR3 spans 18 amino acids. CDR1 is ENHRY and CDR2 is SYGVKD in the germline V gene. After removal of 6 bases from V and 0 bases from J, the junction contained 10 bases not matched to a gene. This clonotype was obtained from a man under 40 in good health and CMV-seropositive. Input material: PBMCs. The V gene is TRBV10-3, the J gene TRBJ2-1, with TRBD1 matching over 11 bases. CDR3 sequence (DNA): TGTGCCATCAGCTGGACAGGGGGCTCTAGGAACTCCTACAATGAGCAGTTCTTC. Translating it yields CAISWTGGSRNSYNEQFF.